This TCR beta chain derives from a study of blood T cell repertoires in COVID-19 (TCRdb year 2020). For the study in its entirety: Samples covering the acute and convalescent phases of COVID-19 were provided by collaborators in the United States, Italy and Spain. The prospective study material was composed of cDNA or gDNA derived from T cells, B-cell-depleted T cells, or PBMCs. The dataset comprised deeply sampled blood TCRbeta repertoires from subjects exposed to, actively infected with, or recovered from COVID-19. The repertoires were released in a freely available public database intended as a resource for research on the immune response to SARS-CoV-2. The samples were drawn from the first 160 participants of the ongoing ImmuneRACE study and from 1,254 subjects provided by 6 global collaborators. Sample metadata almost always included a de-identified subject ID, COVID-19 status, age in years and sex. Where HLA class I and class II types were available, the types were taken from metadata supplied by the sample provider, not from assay-based typing.

The collaborating institutions used their own protocols to collect whole blood in K2EDTA tubes. Collaborator samples were shipped for TCRbeta analysis as frozen whole blood, isolated PBMCs, or DNA extracted from either sample type. Concerning this clone: The target of this receptor is not known. The sample holds no much larger clone one base away, and base qualities are not on file.

TCRbeta CDR3 regions were amplified from genomic DNA using the immunoSEQ Assay, a bias-controlled multiplex PCR. Processing in the source paper ran as follows. The number of nucleated cells in each sample was estimated by amplification of reference gene primers within the assay. To quantify the absolute abundance of each unique TCRbeta CDR3 rearrangement, sequence reads were collapsed and filtered. For each sample, productive Simpson clonality was calculated as the square root of Simpson's diversity index over productive rearrangements. Imported from immuneACCESS, the table was reduced by TCRdb to in-frame sequences with V and J called. These copies leave out some clones; in studies compared against another copy, an unresolved V gene accounts for under half, and the cause of the remainder is not known. V, J and clone size are those of that table, while D and trimming were read from the DNA. The sample has 400,000 or so clones on record, around nine tenths of them singletons. Roughly 3.1% of the sample is held by the ten biggest clonotypes.

CDR1 and CDR2 are drawn from the germline V gene (reference sequence): LNHDA, SQIVND. The germline V end is reduced by 6 bases and the J end by 3 bases; junction bases left unmatched: 7. The CDR3 has 14 amino acids, counting the end cysteine and phenylalanine. Of the read, only the CDR3 DNA is kept; its 42 bases are in frame from base 1. Results and caveats for the whole study, not just this receptor: The amount of clinical and demographic metadata varied by source and participant and was provided uncurated.

The chain uses TRBV19 and TRBJ1-2; 7 central bases correspond to TRBD1. What was sequenced was peripheral blood. This TCR was sampled from a human donor in a cohort sampled during active COVID-19. The DNA sequence is given as TGTGCCAGTAGCCCGGGACAGTCCCACTATGGCTACACCTTC. Its protein is CASSPGQSHYGYTF.